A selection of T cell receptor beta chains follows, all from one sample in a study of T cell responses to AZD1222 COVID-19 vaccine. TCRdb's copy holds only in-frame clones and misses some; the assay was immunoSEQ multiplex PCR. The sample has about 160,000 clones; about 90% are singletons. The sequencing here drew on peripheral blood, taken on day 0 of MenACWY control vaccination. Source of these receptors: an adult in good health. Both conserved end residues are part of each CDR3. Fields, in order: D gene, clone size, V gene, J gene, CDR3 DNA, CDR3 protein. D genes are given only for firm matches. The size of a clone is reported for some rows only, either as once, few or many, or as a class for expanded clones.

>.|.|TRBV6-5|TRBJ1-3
TGTGCCATCCTACAGGGAACTGGAAACACCATATATTTT
CAILQGTGNTIYF
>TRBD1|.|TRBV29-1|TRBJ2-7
TGCAGCGTTGAGGCCCGGGACAGGGGATACGAGCAGTACTTC
CSVEARDRGYEQYF
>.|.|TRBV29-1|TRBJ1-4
TGCAGCGTTGGCGCAGGAGGTGAAAAACTGTTTTTT
CSVGAGGEKLFF
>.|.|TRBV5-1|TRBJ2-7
TGCGCCAGCAAGGGCGAATACGAGCAGTACTTC
CASKGEYEQYF
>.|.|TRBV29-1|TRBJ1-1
TGCAGCGCAACCCTTGTCGAAGCTTTCTTT
CSATLVEAFF
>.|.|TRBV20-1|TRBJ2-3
TGCAGTGCTAGTCCGCAGGTCAGAACAGATACGCAGTATTTT
CSASPQVRTDTQYF
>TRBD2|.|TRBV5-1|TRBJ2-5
TGCGCCAGCAGCTTGGTTGGCGGGGGGGTTCAAGAGACCCAGTACTTC
CASSLVGGGVQETQYF
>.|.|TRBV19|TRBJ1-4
TGTGCCAGTAGTATCTCCCGGGTTGCTAATGAAAAACTGTTTTTT
CASSISRVANEKLFF
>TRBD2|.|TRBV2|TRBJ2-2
TGTGCCAGCAGTGAACTGATTAGCGGGATTGACACCGGGGAGCTGTTTTTT
CASSELISGIDTGELFF
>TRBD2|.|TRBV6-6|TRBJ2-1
TGTGCCAGCAGTTGGAGCGGGAGTTTCAATGAGCAGTTCTTC
CASSWSGSFNEQFF
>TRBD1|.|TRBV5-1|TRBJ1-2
TGCGCCAGCAGCTCCCGTGGACAGGGCCTAGAAGGCTACACCTTC
CASSSRGQGLEGYTF
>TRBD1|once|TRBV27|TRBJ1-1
TGTGCCAGCCTCCCTCATGACAGGGGGCAAACGGCTTTCTTT
CASLPHDRGQTAFF
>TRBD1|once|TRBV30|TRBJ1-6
TGTGCCTGGAGTGTACTGGGACAGGGAGGATCACCCCTCCACTTT
CAWSVLGQGGSPLHF
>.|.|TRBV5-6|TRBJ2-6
TGTGCCAGCAGCTACAGGAAAGTTAGGGCCAACGTCCTGACTTTC
CASSYRKVRANVLTF
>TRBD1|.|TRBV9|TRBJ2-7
TGTGCCAGCAGCCCTCGGACAGGGGGGTCTTACGAGCAGTACTTC
CASSPRTGGSYEQYF
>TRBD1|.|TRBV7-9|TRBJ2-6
TGTGCCAGCAGCACAACCGCCGGGACAGGGGGCGATTTCGGTGGGGCCAACGTCCTGACTTTC
CASSTTAGTGGDFGGANVLTF
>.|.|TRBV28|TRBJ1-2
TGTGCCAGCAGTTGGGTAGGGGATGGCTACACCTTC
CASSWVGDGYTF
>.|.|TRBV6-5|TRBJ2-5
TGTGCCAGCAGTTACATTCGAGGGGTCCAAGAGACCCAGTACTTC
CASSYIRGVQETQYF
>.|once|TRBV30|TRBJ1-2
TGTGCCTGGAGTCCGGGGGAGGGTAGTGGCTACACCTTC
CAWSPGEGSGYTF
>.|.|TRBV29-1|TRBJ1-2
TGCAGCGTTGAAACTCGCTATGGCTACACCTTC
CSVETRYGYTF
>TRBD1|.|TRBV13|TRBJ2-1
TGTGCCAGCAGCTCGCAGGGGGCCTCCTACAATGAGCAGTTCTTC
CASSSQGASYNEQFF
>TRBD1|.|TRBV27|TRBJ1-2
TGTGCCAGCAGAGTGACAGGGGGCGCTGATGGCTACACCTTC
CASRVTGGADGYTF
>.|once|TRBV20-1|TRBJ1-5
TGCAGTGCTAGTCGGACAACTGGAAGCAATCAGCCCCAGCATTTT
CSASRTTGSNQPQHF
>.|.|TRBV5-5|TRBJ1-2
TGTGCCAGCAGCTTGTTCCAGGACTTCGGCTACACCTTC
CASSLFQDFGYTF
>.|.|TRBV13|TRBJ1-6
TGTGCCAGCAGCCTATCCCCAGGGCCCCTCCACTTT
CASSLSPGPLHF
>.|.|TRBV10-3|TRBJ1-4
TGTGCCATCAGTGAGGGAGGGGTATCGGAAAAACTGTTTTTT
CAISEGGVSEKLFF
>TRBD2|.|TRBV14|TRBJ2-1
TGTGCCAGCAGCATCGGACTAGCGTTCAGTAATGAGCAGTTCTTC
CASSIGLAFSNEQFF
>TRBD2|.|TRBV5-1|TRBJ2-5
TGCGCCAGCAGCCCAACCCGGGCTAGCGGGAGGGCCGTTGAGACCCAGTACTTC
CASSPTRASGRAVETQYF
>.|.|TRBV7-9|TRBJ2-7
TGTGCCAGCAGCTCAGGTGACAGCGAGCAGTACTTC
CASSSGDSEQYF
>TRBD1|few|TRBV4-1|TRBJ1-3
TGCGCCAGCAGCCAGGGGGATCTAAGGGACAGTATATATTTT
CASSQGDLRDSIYF
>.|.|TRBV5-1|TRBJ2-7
TGCGCCAGCAGGGAGATCGACGAGCAGTACTTC
CASREIDEQYF
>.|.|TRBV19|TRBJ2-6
TGTGCCAGTAGTATGAGGGGGGCCAACGTCCTGACTTTC
CASSMRGANVLTF
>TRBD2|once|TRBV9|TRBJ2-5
TGTGCCAGCAGCTTATCGTCGCGGGGGGAGACCCAGTACTTC
CASSLSSRGETQYF
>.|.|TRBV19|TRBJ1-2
TGTGCCAGTAGTATAGTGGGGGGAACCAACCTTAACTATGGCTACACCTTC
CASSIVGGTNLNYGYTF
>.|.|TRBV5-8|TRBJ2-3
TGTGCCAGCAGCTCAGGGGCCGCCGTCACAGATACGCAGTATTTT
CASSSGAAVTDTQYF
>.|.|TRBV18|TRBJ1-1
TGTGCCAGCTCACCACTGGGTGTCGACAGCGAAGCTTTCTTT
CASSPLGVDSEAFF
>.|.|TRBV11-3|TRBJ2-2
TGTGCCAGCAGCTTCCCCCCTCTTAACACCGGGGAGCTGTTTTTT
CASSFPPLNTGELFF
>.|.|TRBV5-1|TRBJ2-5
TGCGCCAGCAGCTTGATGGACTATGACGGCGGGCCCCGAGAGACCCAGTACTTC
CASSLMDYDGGPRETQYF
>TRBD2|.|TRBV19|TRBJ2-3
TGTGCCAGTAGTCTTGGACTAGCGGGTCGCACAGATACGCAGTATTTT
CASSLGLAGRTDTQYF
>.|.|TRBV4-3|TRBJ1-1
TGCGCCAGCAGCCTTTTACGGGAGAACACTGAAGCTTTCTTT
CASSLLRENTEAFF
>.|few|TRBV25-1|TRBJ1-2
TGTGCCAGCAGTGAAGCTAGGTATGGCTACACCTTC
CASSEARYGYTF
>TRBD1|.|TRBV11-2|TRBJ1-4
TGTGCCAGCAGCTCAGGGGGACAGACAGGGGCGAATGAAAAACTGTTTTTT
CASSSGGQTGANEKLFF
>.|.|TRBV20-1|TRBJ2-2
TGCAGTGCTAGTTTGGACAGCCACCGGGAGCTGTTTTTT
CSASLDSHRELFF
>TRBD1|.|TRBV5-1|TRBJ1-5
TGCGCCAGCAGCTTATCGGGACAGGGAAATCAGCCCCAGCATTTT
CASSLSGQGNQPQHF
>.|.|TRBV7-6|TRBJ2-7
TGTGCCAGCAGCTTAACTTCAACCTACGAGCAGTACTTC
CASSLTSTYEQYF
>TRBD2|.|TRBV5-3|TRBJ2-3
TGTGCCAGAAGCTCTAGCGGCCCCGTCACAGATACGCAGTATTTT
CARSSSGPVTDTQYF
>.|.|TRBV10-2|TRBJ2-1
TGCGCCAGCAGTAATACAGGATACAATGAGCAGTTCTTC
CASSNTGYNEQFF
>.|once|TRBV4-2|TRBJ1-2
TGTGCCAGCAGCCAGGAAAGCGGAGGTGCTAACTATGGCTACACCTTC
CASSQESGGANYGYTF
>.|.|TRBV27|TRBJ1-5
TGTGCCAGCAGTTTATCTTGGCAGGGCGGAAGCAATCAGCCCCAGCATTTT
CASSLSWQGGSNQPQHF
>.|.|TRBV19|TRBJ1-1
TGTGCCAGTAGTACCACAGCAAACACTGAAGCTTTCTTT
CASSTTANTEAFF
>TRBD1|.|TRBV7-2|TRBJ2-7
TGTGCCAGCAGGATACTACCGGGACAGGGGAACGAGCAGTACTTC
CASRILPGQGNEQYF
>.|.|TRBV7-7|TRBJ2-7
TGTGCCAGCAGCTTAGCGGTCGGGTTTAACGAGCAGTACTTC
CASSLAVGFNEQYF
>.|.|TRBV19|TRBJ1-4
TGTGCCAGCGTCCCCCCAGGGCGGGGTGAAAAACTGTTTTTT
CASVPPGRGEKLFF
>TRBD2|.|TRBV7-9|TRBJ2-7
TGTGCCAGCAGCTTAGTTAGCGGGCGGGCCTACGAGCAGTACTTC
CASSLVSGRAYEQYF
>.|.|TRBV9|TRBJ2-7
TGTGCCAGCAGCGTAGCGGCAGGGCGAAACGAGCAGTACTTC
CASSVAAGRNEQYF
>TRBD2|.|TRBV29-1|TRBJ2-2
TGCAGCGTGCGGGAGATTTACCCCGGGGAGCTGTTTTTT
CSVREIYPGELFF
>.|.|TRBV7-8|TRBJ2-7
TGTGCCAGCAGCTTAGGGCCCTCGGGCTTCTCCTACGAGCAGTACTTC
CASSLGPSGFSYEQYF
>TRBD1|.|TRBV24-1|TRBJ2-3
TGTGCCACCAGTGATTATCAGGGGGCGCTAGATACGCAGTATTTT
CATSDYQGALDTQYF
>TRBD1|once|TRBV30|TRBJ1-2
TGTGCCTGGAGTCCGGTTGGACAGGGGGCGCCTAATGGCTACACCTTC
CAWSPVGQGAPNGYTF